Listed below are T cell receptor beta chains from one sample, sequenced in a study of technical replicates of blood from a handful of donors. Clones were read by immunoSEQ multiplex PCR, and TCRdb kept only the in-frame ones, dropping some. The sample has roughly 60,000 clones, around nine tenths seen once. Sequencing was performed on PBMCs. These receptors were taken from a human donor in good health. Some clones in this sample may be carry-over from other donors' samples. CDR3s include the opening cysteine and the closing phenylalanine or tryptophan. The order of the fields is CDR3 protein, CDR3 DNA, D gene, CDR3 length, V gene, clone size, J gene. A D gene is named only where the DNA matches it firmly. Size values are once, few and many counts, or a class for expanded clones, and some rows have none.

CDR3 protein: CASSQDRSVTGQIEAFF; CDR3 DNA: TGCGCCAGCAGCCAGGACCGAAGCGTCACAGGACAGATTGAAGCTTTCTTT; D gene: -; CDR3 length: 17; V gene: TRBV4-1; clone size: -; J gene: TRBJ1-1
CDR3 protein: CASRNLAGVDTQYF; CDR3 DNA: TGTGCCAGCAGGAATTTAGCGGGAGTGGATACGCAGTATTTT; D gene: TRBD2; CDR3 length: 14; V gene: TRBV2; clone size: once; J gene: TRBJ2-3
CDR3 protein: CASRPLGVGGSETQYF; CDR3 DNA: TGTGCCAGCAGGCCCCTGGGGGTAGGGGGATCGGAGACCCAGTACTTC; D gene: -; CDR3 length: 16; V gene: TRBV6-6; clone size: -; J gene: TRBJ2-5
CDR3 protein: CASSRTGNYEQYF; CDR3 DNA: TGTGCCAGCAGTCGGACAGGGAACTACGAGCAGTACTTC; D gene: TRBD1; CDR3 length: 13; V gene: TRBV6-5; clone size: -; J gene: TRBJ2-7
CDR3 protein: CASSGRSDLSYEQYF; CDR3 DNA: TGTGCCAGCAGTGGGCGGTCAGACCTCTCCTACGAGCAGTACTTC; D gene: -; CDR3 length: 15; V gene: TRBV2; clone size: -; J gene: TRBJ2-7
CDR3 protein: CASSQDSEQYF; CDR3 DNA: TGTGCCAGCAGTCAAGACAGCGAGCAGTACTTC; D gene: -; CDR3 length: 11; V gene: TRBV6-5; clone size: -; J gene: TRBJ2-7
CDR3 protein: CASSPSQGASNEKLFF; CDR3 DNA: TGTGCCAGCAGCCCTAGCCAGGGGGCTTCTAATGAAAAACTGTTTTTT; D gene: TRBD1; CDR3 length: 16; V gene: TRBV4-2; clone size: medium-sized; J gene: TRBJ1-4
CDR3 protein: CASSSTGTGGRGYEQYF; CDR3 DNA: TGTGCCAGCAGCTCAACCGGGACAGGGGGCAGAGGCTACGAGCAGTACTTC; D gene: TRBD1; CDR3 length: 17; V gene: TRBV11-2; clone size: -; J gene: TRBJ2-7
CDR3 protein: CSVEGAGTQADTQYF; CDR3 DNA: TGCAGCGTTGAAGGGGCAGGAACTCAGGCAGATACGCAGTATTTT; D gene: -; CDR3 length: 15; V gene: TRBV29-1; clone size: -; J gene: TRBJ2-3
CDR3 protein: CASRPTSSPYNEQFF; CDR3 DNA: TGTGCCAGCAGGCCGACTTCCTCACCCTACAATGAGCAGTTCTTC; D gene: -; CDR3 length: 15; V gene: TRBV2; clone size: -; J gene: TRBJ2-1
CDR3 protein: CATSRATGGYGYTF; CDR3 DNA: TGTGCCACCAGCAGGGCGACAGGGGGCTATGGCTACACCTTC; D gene: TRBD1; CDR3 length: 14; V gene: TRBV15; clone size: -; J gene: TRBJ1-2
CDR3 protein: CASSVGGTSGDNEQFF; CDR3 DNA: TGTGCCAGCAGCGTAGGTGGGACTAGCGGAGACAATGAGCAGTTCTTC; D gene: TRBD2; CDR3 length: 16; V gene: TRBV9; clone size: -; J gene: TRBJ2-1
CDR3 protein: CASRDYLDEQFF; CDR3 DNA: TGTGCCAGCAGAGACTACTTGGATGAGCAGTTCTTC; D gene: -; CDR3 length: 12; V gene: TRBV6-5; clone size: -; J gene: TRBJ2-1
CDR3 protein: CASSQVATGLAHTGELFF; CDR3 DNA: TGTGCCAGCAGCCAAGTCGCAACCGGGCTAGCGCACACCGGGGAGCTGTTTTTT; D gene: -; CDR3 length: 18; V gene: TRBV4-2; clone size: -; J gene: TRBJ2-2
CDR3 protein: CASSQEPTGMNTEAFF; CDR3 DNA: TGCGCCAGCAGCCAAGAACCGACAGGAATGAACACTGAAGCTTTCTTT; D gene: -; CDR3 length: 16; V gene: TRBV4-3; clone size: -; J gene: TRBJ1-1
CDR3 protein: CASSDQGYTQYF; CDR3 DNA: TGTGCCAGTTCGGATCAGGGATATACGCAGTATTTT; D gene: -; CDR3 length: 12; V gene: TRBV19; clone size: -; J gene: TRBJ2-3
CDR3 protein: CAWSVQQGQGAFGEAFF; CDR3 DNA: TGTGCCTGGAGTGTACAGCAGGGACAGGGGGCATTCGGTGAAGCTTTCTTT; D gene: TRBD1; CDR3 length: 17; V gene: TRBV30; clone size: -; J gene: TRBJ1-1
CDR3 protein: CASSLSWGPYSNQPQHF; CDR3 DNA: TGTGCCAGCAGCTTATCATGGGGGCCTTATAGCAATCAGCCCCAGCATTTT; D gene: -; CDR3 length: 17; V gene: TRBV7-2; clone size: -; J gene: TRBJ1-5
CDR3 protein: CASRLAGGLEQYF; CDR3 DNA: TGTGCCAGCAGGTTAGCGGGAGGGCTCGAGCAGTACTTC; D gene: TRBD2; CDR3 length: 13; V gene: TRBV6-4; clone size: -; J gene: TRBJ2-7
CDR3 protein: CAGRTGGDEQYF; CDR3 DNA: TGTGCCGGTCGGACAGGGGGCGACGAGCAGTACTTC; D gene: TRBD1; CDR3 length: 12; V gene: TRBV7-9; clone size: -; J gene: TRBJ2-7